This T cell receptor beta chain was captured in a study of T cell clusters in autoimmune cytopenias. Study at large: A median of roughly 50,000 TRB reads per sample yielded a median about 2,500 distinct clonotypes.

Tens of thousands of genome equivalents of blood DNA were amplified for TRB. Study conclusions and caveats: TRB repertoire shifts in secondary cytopenia and chronic lymphocytic leukemia mostly reflected lymphoma, not autoimmunity. No experiment has yet validated the function of the T cell clusters defined in silico. The cluster-lack signature was not seen for secondary cytopenia versus chronic lymphocytic leukemia.

A remark on this clonotype: Its antigen is still unknown.

The CDR3 totals 15 residues. Per the germline V gene, CDR1 is MNHNS and CDR2 is SASEGT. Multiplex touch-down PCR amplified TRB using TRB-A and TRB-B pools in one tube. From its re-call of the multiplex PCR reads, TCRdb lists each CDR3 protein once, without DNA. The sample totals some 11,000 distinct CDR3 sequences. This sequence was found in a human donor with an autoimmune cytopenia or autoimmune hepatitis (not recorded which). V is TRBV6-1 and J is TRBJ1-3; TCRdb returns TRBD1, unconfirmable since there is no DNA. The sample taken for sequencing was peripheral blood. This chain's CDR3 is CASSESTGTGNTIYF.